The 20 T cell receptor beta chains presented below share a single source sample, sequenced in a study of T cell responses to AZD1222 COVID-19 vaccine. Sequenced by immunoSEQ multiplex PCR; TCRdb stores in-frame clones only, minus some. The data contain about 200,000 clones, 70% to 90% of them seen just once; the ten biggest clones take up approximately 7.7%. Sequenced material: peripheral blood, taken on day 0 of AZD1222 vaccination. These receptors all come from an adult in good health.

CDR3 region: CASSEAERGLSYNEQFF. The DNA for the CDR3 is TGTGCCAGCAGTGAAGCAGAGCGGGGCCTCTCCTACAATGAGCAGTTCTTC. This chain joins TRBV6-1 and TRBJ2-1, with TRBD2 matching over 7 bases. CDR1 is MNHNS, CDR2 SASEGT, per germline. This CDR3 contains 17 residues. Losses at the gene ends were 0 bases for V and 0 bases for J; bases not matched to a gene: 5.

The chain employs TRBV10-3 and TRBJ1-1; D gene uncertain. Looked up from germline, CDR1 is ENHRY and CDR2 is SYGVKD. V was shortened by 7 bases and J by 2 bases, with 11 bases between the two germline ends. The CDR3 has 13 amino acids. CDR3 amino acids: CAITPGVNTEAFF. CDR3 DNA sequence: TGTGCCATCACCCCGGGAGTCAACACTGAAGCTTTCTTT.

The chain has TRBV5-1 and TRBJ2-3, with 9 bases that match TRBD2. Per the germline V gene, CDR1 is SGHRS and CDR2 is YFSETQ. The CDR3 loop spans 16 amino acids. Trimming removed 4 bases from V and 2 bases from J; junction bases left unmatched: 8. The CDR3 loop is CASSSLSGGFTDTQYF. The CDR3 DNA reads TGCGCCAGCAGCAGCTTAAGCGGGGGGTTCACAGATACGCAGTATTTT.

The V and J genes are TRBV9 and TRBJ2-1; 11 bases match TRBD1. J gave up 4 bases and V 5 bases, and 11 bases lay outside the gene matches. Germline loops: CDR1 SGDLS, CDR2 YYNGEE. This CDR3 has 17 amino acids. CDR3 loop: CASSPSLGQGAYNEQFF. The CDR3, as DNA: TGTGCCAGCAGTCCTTCTCTAGGACAGGGGGCTTACAATGAGCAGTTCTTC.

The rearrangement joins TRBV7-2 to TRBJ2-1, with TRBD2 identical over 12 bases. The junction had 7 bases not matched to a gene; V was cut back by 1 base and J by 9 bases. Germline values: CDR1 SGHTA, CDR2 FQGNSA. This CDR3 spans 16 amino acids. The CDR3 coding sequence is TGTGCCAGCAGCTTAGGTCCTAGCGGGGGGGCAGGTGAGCAGTTCTTC. Its translation: CASSLGPSGGAGEQFF.

This chain connects TRBV2 to TRBJ1-1, with TRBD1 matching over 10 bases. From germline, CDR1 is SNHLY and CDR2 FYNNEI. The J segment lost 5 bases and the V segment lost 7 bases, leaving 10 bases of the junction unmatched. CDR3 length equals 15 residues. The CDR3 protein is CASTSVDRGGTEAFF. CDR3 DNA sequence: TGTGCCAGCACCTCCGTGGACAGGGGGGGTACTGAAGCTTTCTTT. The whole variable domain, filled in from reference TRBV2 and TRBJ1-1, reads EPEVTQTPSHQVTQMGQEVILRCVPISNHLYFYWYRQILGQKVEFLVSFYNNEISEKSEIFDDQFSVERPDGSNFTLKIRSTKLEDSAMYFCASTSVDRGGTEAFFGQGTRLTVV.

The V call is TRBV28, the J call TRBJ1-2, with D unresolved. Germline values: CDR1 MDHEN, CDR2 SYDVKM. The CDR3 is made up of 15 amino acids. The V end lost 3 bases, the J end lost 0 bases, and 11 bases lay between the germline ends. The CDR3 sequence: CASSLWGGPNYGYTF. In nucleotides, the CDR3 is TGTGCCAGCAGTTTGTGGGGAGGGCCTAACTATGGCTACACCTTC.

The V call is TRBV27, the J call TRBJ1-1; D gene ambiguous. The CDR3 contains 14 residues. Germline assignment: CDR1 MNHEY and CDR2 SMNVEV (reference sequence). V gave up 0 bases and J gave up 5 bases, with 10 bases separating them. CDR3 in DNA: TGTGCCAGCAGTTTATCGAGCTGGGGTACTGAAGCTTTCTTT. Protein product: CASSLSSWGTEAFF.

CDR3 nucleotide sequence: TGTGCCACCCAGACGGGGAGGTCTGGAAACACCATATATTTT. Its protein product is CATQTGRSGNTIYF. The V call is TRBV10-3, the J call TRBJ1-3; D gene unclear. The CDR3 spans 14 residues. The germline V gene has CDR1 ENHRY and CDR2 SYGVKD. Trimming removed 10 bases from V and 1 base from J, with 14 bases in between.

This chain joins TRBV28 and TRBJ1-1, with 8 positions matching TRBD1. Germline V gene sequence: CDR1 MDHEN, CDR2 SYDVKM. CDR3 length equals 16 residues. J was trimmed by 0 bases and V by 4 bases; bases with no gene match: 7. In DNA, the CDR3 is TGTGCCAGCAGTTACTCGACAGGGGCGGTGAACACTGAAGCTTTCTTT. Protein sequence: CASSYSTGAVNTEAFF.

J is TRBJ2-7 and V is TRBV10-3; D ambiguous. Germline CDR1 reads ENHRY; CDR2 reads SYGVKD. Trimming pared 3 bases from V and 4 bases from J, leaving 4 bases between. The CDR3 has 11 residues. CDR3 DNA sequence: TGTGCCATCAGTGATTTGTACGAGCAGTACTTC. Protein: CAISDLYEQYF.

The chain employs TRBV14 and TRBJ2-7; D possibly corresponds to TRBD1 (6 bases). V was clipped by 1 base and J by 10 bases, with 17 bases between them. CDR3 size: 14 residues. Per germline, CDR1 SGHDN and CDR2 FVKESK. The CDR3 sequence: CASSQAGGASSQYF. In nucleotides, the CDR3 is TGTGCCAGCAGCCAAGCTGGGGGCGCCTCGTCACAGTACTTC.

The CDR3 bases are TGTGCCAGCAGTGTACGGGGAGAGTCGAGTGGCTACACCTTC. This encodes CASSVRGESSGYTF. This sequence joins TRBV2 and TRBJ1-2; no clear D. V lost 4 bases and J lost 7, with 16 bases in between. This CDR3 is built from 14 residues. The germline V gene has CDR1 SNHLY and CDR2 FYNNEI.

In its sample, this clone was seen once. The chain has TRBV9 and TRBJ2-3; no firm D call. V lost 3 bases, J lost 0 bases, and 8 bases lay in between. Germline-derived CDR1 and CDR2 are SGDLS and YYNGEE. The CDR3 consists of 14 residues. Here the CDR3 DNA reads TGTGCCAGCAGCGGCTGGTTGAGCACAGATACGCAGTATTTT. Encoded protein: CASSGWLSTDTQYF.

J is TRBJ1-2 and V is TRBV6-5, with a possible D match to TRBD1 (5 bases). CDR1 is MNHEY and CDR2 is SVGAGI in the germline V gene. V lost 7 bases and J lost 6, with 12 bases in between. This CDR3 contains 12 residues. CDR3 sequence (DNA): TGTGCCAGCATCCCGGGGACTCATGGCTACACCTTC. This translates into CASIPGTHGYTF.

The chain combines TRBV9 with TRBJ2-7; TRBD2 matches 9 bases. The trim removed 2 bases at V and 2 bases at J, leaving 8 bases unmatched. Germline V gives CDR1 SGDLS, CDR2 YYNGEE. The CDR3 is made up of 16 amino acids. This CDR3 is CASSVGSGGVTYEQYF. CDR3 DNA sequence: TGTGCCAGCAGCGTGGGTAGCGGGGGCGTTACCTACGAGCAGTACTTC.

The chain couples TRBV5-5 to TRBJ1-1, with TRBD1 matching over 8 bases. The CDR3 has 16 residues. Germline assignment: CDR1 SGHKS and CDR2 YYEKEE (reference sequence). The trim removed 3 bases at V and 6 bases at J, leaving 13 bases unmatched. The DNA for the CDR3 is TGTGCCAGCAGCTCTAATGGACGGACAGGGCAAGCTGAAGCTTTCTTT. Its protein product is CASSSNGRTGQAEAFF.

V gene TRBV7-9 combines with J gene TRBJ1-2; D remains ambiguous. The V end was cut by 5 bases, the J end by 2 bases, with 9 bases between. The germline CDR1 and CDR2 sequences are SEHNR and FQNEAQ (reference sequence). The CDR3 has 13 amino acids. The CDR3 DNA sequence: TGTGCCAGCAGCCCCGGACGGAACTATGGCTACACCTTC. Translation: CASSPGRNYGYTF.

V gene TRBV2 combines with J gene TRBJ1-6; TRBD1 agrees at 8 bases. V lost 7 bases, J lost 7 bases, and 6 bases stayed unmatched. The CDR3 length is 14 residues. Germline-derived CDR1 and CDR2 are SNHLY and FYNNEI. CDR3 amino acids: CASTPRGRNSPLHF. CDR3 in DNA: TGTGCCAGCACACCCAGGGGGCGGAATTCACCCCTCCACTTT.

CDR3 residues: CASSLNTGATDTQYF. In DNA form, the CDR3 reads TGCGCCAGCAGCCTAAATACAGGGGCAACAGATACGCAGTATTTT. The V and J genes are TRBV5-1 and TRBJ2-3; 7 bases are a match to TRBD1. Germline V gene sequence: CDR1 SGHRS, CDR2 YFSETQ. This CDR3 has 15 residues. The trim removed 4 bases at V and 3 bases at J, leaving 8 bases unmatched.